This T cell receptor (beta chain) was documented in a study of shared clonotypes between healthy human individuals. Points from the study as a whole: Generally, naive subsets (rather than memory subsets) showed larger estimated richness.

The CDR3 consists of 16 residues. The ends lost 5 bases at V and 7 bases at J; junction bases unmatched: 10. The germline gives CDR1 SGHTA, CDR2 FQGNSA. Notes on this clone: Its antigen is undetermined.

Sorted-subset replicate PCRs used approximately 180 ng of genomic DNA. This amount corresponded to about 30,000 T cell genomes. The assay was immunoSEQ multiplex PCR, and TCRdb's table has in-frame clones only and misses some. The table has millions of clones, around 94% seen once. This sequence joins TRBV7-2 and TRBJ2-2; 10 bases map to TRBD1. The material sequenced was naive CD4+ T cells sorted from blood. The subset: CD45RA+ positively selected. The clonotype comes from a man aged 18 to 35 in good health. This CDR3 reads CASSPRQTGGIGELFF. The CDR3, as DNA: TGTGCCAGCAGCCCCAGACAGACAGGGGGCATCGGGGAGCTGTTTTTT. The full variable domain, its missing parts supplied by reference TRBV7-2 and TRBJ2-2, is GAGVSQSPSNKVTEKGKDVELRCDPISGHTALYWYRQSLGQGLEFLIYFQGNSAPDKSGLPSDRFSAERTGGSVSTLTIQRTQQEDSAVYLCASSPRQTGGIGELFFGEGSRLTVL.